The 32 T cell receptor beta chains in this list originate from one sample, sequenced in a study of T cell responses to AZD1222 COVID-19 vaccine. The table came from immunoSEQ multiplex PCR; TCRdb's copy has only in-frame clones and leaves some out. This table has roughly 100,000 clones, 88% appearing once. Source: peripheral blood, taken on day 0 of AZD1222 vaccination. These receptors all come from an adult in good health.

This clone was detected only once. The chain joins TRBV30 to TRBJ1-5; no firm D call. Trimming removed 0 bases at V and 6 bases at J, with 12 bases between. The germline V gene has CDR1 GTSNPN and CDR2 SVGIG (reference sequence). This CDR3 spans 14 amino acids. CDR3 residues: CAWSVGLLGQPQHF. CDR3 DNA: TGTGCCTGGAGTGTAGGCCTCCTGGGTCAGCCCCAGCATTTT.

V gene TRBV19 combines with J gene TRBJ1-1, with 10 bases matching TRBD1. The germline gives CDR1 LNHDA, CDR2 SQIVND (reference sequence). The ends lost 7 bases at V and 7 bases at J; junction bases unmatched: 9. CDR3 length equals 14 residues. DNA for the CDR3: TGTGCCAGTACTGCGGACAGGGGGAATAATGAAGCTTTCTTT. It specifies CASTADRGNNEAFF.

The CDR3 here is CASSRAGETQYF. The CDR3 coding sequence is TGTGCCAGCAGCAGGGCAGGGGAGACCCAGTACTTC. This rearrangement joins TRBV7-2 to TRBJ2-5, with D possibly matching TRBD1 (5 bases). CDR3 size: 12 residues. The ends were cut back, 5 bases at V and 5 bases at J, with 9 bases in the middle. Per the germline V gene, CDR1 is SGHTA and CDR2 is FQGNSA.

CDR3: CASSVEPSGIYEQYF. CDR3 bases: TGTGCCAGCAGCGTAGAACCTAGCGGGATCTACGAGCAGTACTTC. The rearrangement uses TRBV9 and TRBJ2-7, with TRBD2 matching over 9 bases. Germline V CDR1 and CDR2: SGDLS, YYNGEE. CDR3 length: 15 residues. The ends lost 0 bases at V and 3 bases at J; junction bases unmatched: 4.

The gene calls are TRBV6-5 and TRBJ1-1; D not certain. V dropped 0 bases and J dropped 1 base, with 12 bases sitting between them. Germline V lookup: CDR1 MNHEY, CDR2 SVGAGI. This CDR3 region has 16 residues. This chain's CDR3 is CASSYSPGSRNTEAFF. CDR3 coding DNA: TGTGCCAGCAGTTACTCTCCAGGTTCAAGGAACACTGAAGCTTTCTTT.

The genes are TRBV3-1 (or the pseudogene TRBV3-2) and TRBJ2-1, with 7 bases matching TRBD1. CDR1 LGHDT and CDR2 YNNKEL come from the germline V gene (reference sequence). V dropped 6 bases and J dropped 3; count of bases not matched to a gene: 11. The CDR3 is 16 residues long. CDR3: CASSQWGQIYYNEQFF. The CDR3 region has the DNA TGTGCCAGCAGTCAATGGGGACAGATCTACTACAATGAGCAGTTCTTC.

This clone has a single count. The chain recombines TRBV7-9 with TRBJ2-1; 11 nucleotides agree with TRBD2. Looked up from germline, CDR1 is SEHNR and CDR2 is FQNEAQ (reference sequence). The V gene end was trimmed by 5 bases and the J gene end by 3 bases; junction bases not matched to a gene: 6. This CDR3 has 16 amino acids. The CDR3 loop reads CASSQGTSGNYNEQFF. CDR3 bases: TGTGCCAGCAGCCAGGGGACTAGCGGAAACTACAATGAGCAGTTCTTC.

CDR3 residues: CASSLEDFLSGNTIYF. The CDR3 nucleotides are TGCGCCAGCAGCTTGGAGGACTTCCTCTCTGGAAACACCATATATTTT. This chain links TRBV5-1 with TRBJ1-3, with unresolved D. The CDR3 extends over 16 amino acids. V lost 0 bases, J lost 0 bases, and 10 bases lay in between. CDR1 is SGHRS, CDR2 YFSETQ, per germline.

The chain carries TRBV7-2 and TRBJ1-1; perhaps TRBD1 as D (5 bases). Germline V gene data show CDR1 as SGHTA and CDR2 as FQGNSA. This CDR3 is built from 15 residues. V lost 1 base and J 2 bases, leaving 11 bases between the germline ends. The CDR3 DNA sequence: TGTGCCAGCAGCTTAGGGGGGACCCCAAACACTGAAGCTTTCTTT. Translation: CASSLGGTPNTEAFF.

The chain is built from TRBV9 and TRBJ2-7; maybe TRBD1 (5 bases). Germline assignment: CDR1 SGDLS and CDR2 YYNGEE. The CDR3 covers 15 residues. Trimming cost V 5 bases and J 3 bases, with 18 bases left between them. The CDR3 reads CASSPQGGTFYEQYF. In nucleotides, the CDR3 is TGTGCCAGCAGTCCCCAGGGCGGAACCTTCTACGAGCAGTACTTC.

The chain couples TRBV5-4 to TRBJ2-3, with a tentative D call TRBD2 (6 bases). Germline V gene sequence: CDR1 SGHNT, CDR2 YYREEE (reference sequence). This CDR3 is 15 amino acids long. Deletions cut 2 bases from V and 3 bases from J, with 13 bases between. The CDR3 DNA is TGTGCCAGCAGCTTAGCGGGCGCCGGAACAGATACGCAGTATTTT. Protein product: CASSLAGAGTDTQYF.

The rearrangement links TRBV20-1 to TRBJ2-5, with no clear D. In germline, CDR1 is DFQATT, CDR2 SNEGSKA (reference sequence). The CDR3 totals 11 residues. V was clipped by 6 bases and J by 5 bases, with 10 bases between them. The CDR3: CSAPNGETQYF. The CDR3 coding sequence is TGCAGTGCCCCGAACGGGGAGACCCAGTACTTC.

The chain is built from TRBV15 and TRBJ2-5; D may match TRBD1 or TRBD2 (5 bases each). The CDR3 length is 14 residues. The V end was cut by 1 base, the J end by 6 bases, with 12 bases between. Germline CDR1 is LNHNV and CDR2 is YYDKDF (reference sequence). In nucleotides, the CDR3 is TGTGCCACCAGCAGAGCGAATGAGGGGAAGACCCAGTACTTC. It encodes CATSRANEGKTQYF.

Comments on this clone: Other DNA sequences in this sample translate to the same CDR3. The V gene is TRBV6-2 or TRBV6-3, the J gene TRBJ1-5; D unresolved. Per germline, CDR1 MNHEY and CDR2 SVGEGT. The CDR3 length is 13 residues. V lost 3 bases to trimming and J lost 2 bases, with 5 bases between them. CDR3 protein: CASSYFGNQPQHF. The CDR3 region has the DNA TGTGCCAGCAGTTATTTCGGCAATCAGCCCCAGCATTTT.

V usage is TRBV28 and J usage is TRBJ1-5; the D is unclear. The CDR3 is 12 amino acids. Per germline, CDR1 MDHEN and CDR2 SYDVKM. V lost 5 bases, J lost 7 bases, and 9 bases lay in between. The DNA of the CDR3 is TGTGCCAGCAGTACCTCAGCCCAGCCCCAGCATTTT. It encodes CASSTSAQPQHF. Looking up the rest from reference TRBV28 and TRBJ1-5 gives the full variable domain: DVKVTQSSRYLVKRTGEKVFLECVQDMDHENMFWYRQDPGLGLRLIYFSYDVKMKEKGDIPEGYSVSREKKERFSLILESASTNQTSMYLCASSTSAQPQHFGDGTRLSIL.

The chain uses TRBV9 and TRBJ2-1; 7 bases are a match to TRBD2. Germline V CDR1 and CDR2: SGDLS, YYNGEE. The CDR3 extends over 13 amino acids. V lost 2 bases to trimming and J lost 9 bases; unmatched junction nucleotides: 5. CDR3 DNA: TGTGCCAGCAGCGTCCCTGGGGGGGGTGAGCAGTTCTTC. Translation gives CASSVPGGGEQFF.

The V and J genes are TRBV29-1 and TRBJ1-2, with D hard to call. Per germline, CDR1 SQVTM and CDR2 ANQGSEA. V was clipped by 4 bases and J by 7 bases, with 10 bases between them. The CDR3 has 11 amino acids. The CDR3 spells CSVVAGSGYTF. The CDR3 nucleotides read TGCAGCGTTGTGGCCGGGTCTGGCTACACCTTC.

The rearrangement links TRBV18 to TRBJ2-1, with TRBD2 as a possible D gene (5 bases). CDR1 and CDR2 (germline): KGHSH, LQKENI. The CDR3 consists of 14 residues. With 0 bases removed from V and 5 bases from J, the gap between germline ends came to 8 bases. This chain's CDR3 is CASSPPPGDNEQFF. CDR3 in DNA: TGTGCCAGCTCACCACCCCCCGGGGACAATGAGCAGTTCTTC.

This chain connects TRBV7-8 to TRBJ1-2, with D unresolved. Germline V gene sequence: CDR1 SGHVS, CDR2 FQNEAQ. The CDR3 totals 13 residues. V lost 4 bases and J 4 bases, leaving 10 bases between the germline ends. The DNA of the CDR3 is TGTGCCAGCAGCTCGGCAGAATTCTATGGCTACACCTTC. Translated: CASSSAEFYGYTF.

The rearrangement joins TRBV7-9 to TRBJ1-6; D remains ambiguous. This CDR3 is built from 15 residues. Germline V lookup: CDR1 SEHNR, CDR2 FQNEAQ (reference sequence). Trimming shortened V by 5 bases and J by 7 bases, and 15 bases separated the two germline ends. CDR3 amino acids: CASSVPTVGNSPLHF. DNA of the CDR3: TGTGCCAGCAGCGTACCGACGGTCGGGAATTCACCCCTCCACTTT.

This clone was picked up a small number of times. The chain carries TRBV6-2 or TRBV6-3 and TRBJ1-5; a possible D gene is TRBD1 (6 bases). The CDR3 spans 15 residues. Germline CDR1 and CDR2: MNHEY and SVGEGT. V was shortened by 5 bases and J by 4 bases, with 15 bases between the two germline ends. CDR3 protein: CASSPAGANNQPQHF. The CDR3 DNA reads as TGTGCCAGCAGTCCCGCGGGGGCCAATAATCAGCCCCAGCATTTT.

The chain recombines TRBV28 with TRBJ1-1; unclear D gene. Germline V gene data show CDR1 as MDHEN and CDR2 as SYDVKM. The V end was cut by 5 bases, the J end by 3 bases, with 13 bases between. The CDR3 covers 14 residues. The CDR3 loop reads CASSPYTGDTEAFF. The CDR3 coding sequence is TGTGCCAGCAGTCCTTATACTGGGGACACTGAAGCTTTCTTT.

The V call is TRBV28, the J call TRBJ1-2; 11 bases are a match to TRBD1. Germline trimming cut 6 bases from V and 8 bases from J; bases unmatched to any gene: 14. CDR3 length equals 16 residues. CDR1 is MDHEN and CDR2 is SYDVKM in the germline V gene. In DNA, the CDR3 is TGTGCCAGCAGCCCGAGACCGGGACAGGGGGGTGGAGGCTACACCTTC. Protein: CASSPRPGQGGGGYTF.

The gene calls are TRBV15 and TRBJ1-1; D is ambiguous. Trimming left V 3 bases short and J 1 base short, with 6 bases between. Looked up from germline, CDR1 is LNHNV and CDR2 is YYDKDF (reference sequence). This CDR3 is built from 13 residues. CDR3 sequence reads: CATSSQTNTEAFF. The CDR3 region has the DNA TGTGCCACCAGCAGTCAGACGAACACTGAAGCTTTCTTT. Full variable domain (missing parts from reference TRBV15 and TRBJ1-1): DAMVIQNPRYQVTQFGKPVTLSCSQTLNHNVMYWYQQKSSQAPKLLFHYYDKDFNNEADTPDNFQSRRPNTSFCFLDIRSPGLGDTAMYLCATSSQTNTEAFFGQGTRLTVV.

The CDR3 is CASSLKSQMREKLFF. Written as DNA, the CDR3 is TGTGCCAGCAGCTTGAAATCACAGATGAGAGAAAAACTGTTTTTT. The chain uses TRBV5-4 and TRBJ1-4; D is unclear. The germline gives CDR1 SGHNT, CDR2 YYREEE (reference sequence). The CDR3 is 15 residues long. Trimming left V 1 base short and J 8 bases short, with 15 bases between.

This clone was observed a single time. The J gene is TRBJ1-5, the V gene TRBV5-5, with D uncertain. The CDR3 totals 13 residues. Trimming removed 0 bases at V and 4 bases at J, with 5 bases between. Germline-derived CDR1 and CDR2 are SGHKS and YYEKEE (reference sequence). The CDR3 region has the DNA TGTGCCAGCAGCTTGGCTCTAAATCAGCCCCAGCATTTT. Translated, it gives CASSLALNQPQHF.

This clone was counted between two and nine times. CDR3 loop: CASREGAGTDTQYF. The CDR3 coding sequence is TGCGCCAGCCGGGAGGGAGCGGGCACAGATACGCAGTATTTT. The J gene is TRBJ2-3, the V gene TRBV5-1, with 8 bases matching TRBD2. The CDR3 runs to 14 residues. Germline trimming cut 7 bases from V and 1 base from J; bases unmatched to any gene: 5. Per germline, CDR1 SGHRS and CDR2 YFSETQ.

V and J are TRBV28 and TRBJ1-2, with TRBD1 matching 7 bases. Germline CDR1 MDHEN, CDR2 SYDVKM. The CDR3 sequence is 14 residues long. V was pared by 4 bases and J by 6 bases, with 8 bases of the junction left unmatched. The CDR3 loop reads CASSYGQGEDGYTF. The CDR3 coding sequence is TGTGCCAGCAGTTATGGCCAGGGGGAGGATGGCTACACCTTC.

V usage is TRBV4-1 and J usage is TRBJ1-1, with 8 bases identical to TRBD1. CDR3 length: 20 amino acids. Germline V lookup: CDR1 MGHRA, CDR2 YSYEKL. V shed 4 bases, J shed 5 bases, and the junction held 24 bases outside the gene matches. The CDR3 DNA follows: TGCGCCAGCAGCCCTGGTAATGTCGCAGGGGGCGTTTGGGTTAGGACTGAAGCTTTCTTT. Its translation is CASSPGNVAGGVWVRTEAFF.

This chain joins TRBV6-2 or TRBV6-3 and TRBJ1-1; D is possibly TRBD1 (6 bases). Trimming removed 7 bases at V and 4 bases at J, with 25 bases between. CDR1 MNHEY and CDR2 SVGEGT come from the germline V gene. There are 17 residues in the CDR3. The CDR3 is CASIPGGRGGRSTEAFF. The CDR3 DNA sequence: TGTGCCAGCATCCCCGGCGGTCGGGGGGGCCGAAGCACTGAAGCTTTCTTT.

With regard to this clone: A read error may account for a junction end that differs from germline. The rearrangement uses TRBV7-7 and TRBJ1-1; D remains ambiguous. The CDR3 has 13 residues. Germline CDR1 and CDR2: SSHAT and FNYEAQ (reference sequence). CDR3 amino acids: CASSFSADTEAFF. CDR3 DNA: TGTGCTAGCAGCTTCTCTGCTGACACTGAAGCTTTCTTT.

This chain joins TRBV7-9 and TRBJ1-1; 8 positions agree with TRBD1. Germline CDR1 SEHNR, CDR2 FQNEAQ (reference sequence). This CDR3 comprises 15 residues. V shed 5 bases and J 1 base; nucleotides not matched to a gene: 6. The DNA for the CDR3 is TGTGCCAGCAGCCCCCGAGGGACAGGGAACACTGAAGCTTTCTTT. It specifies CASSPRGTGNTEAFF.